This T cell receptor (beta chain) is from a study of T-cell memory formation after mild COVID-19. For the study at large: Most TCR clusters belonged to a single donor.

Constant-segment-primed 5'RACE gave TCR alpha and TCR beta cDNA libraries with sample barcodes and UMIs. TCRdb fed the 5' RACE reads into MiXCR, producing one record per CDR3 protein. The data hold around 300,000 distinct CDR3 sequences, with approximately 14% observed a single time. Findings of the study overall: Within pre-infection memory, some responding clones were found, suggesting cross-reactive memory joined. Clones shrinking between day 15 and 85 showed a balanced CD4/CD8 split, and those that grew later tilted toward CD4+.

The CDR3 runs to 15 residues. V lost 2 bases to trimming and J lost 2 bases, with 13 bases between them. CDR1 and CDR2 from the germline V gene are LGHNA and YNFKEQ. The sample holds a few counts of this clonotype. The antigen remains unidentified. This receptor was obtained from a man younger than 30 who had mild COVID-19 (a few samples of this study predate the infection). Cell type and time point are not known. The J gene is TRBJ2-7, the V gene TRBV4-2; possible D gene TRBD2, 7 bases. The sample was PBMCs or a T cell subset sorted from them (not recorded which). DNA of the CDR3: TGTGCCAGCAGCCAACTCGCGGGGGCCCCCTACGAGCAGTACTTC. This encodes CASSQLAGAPYEQYF.